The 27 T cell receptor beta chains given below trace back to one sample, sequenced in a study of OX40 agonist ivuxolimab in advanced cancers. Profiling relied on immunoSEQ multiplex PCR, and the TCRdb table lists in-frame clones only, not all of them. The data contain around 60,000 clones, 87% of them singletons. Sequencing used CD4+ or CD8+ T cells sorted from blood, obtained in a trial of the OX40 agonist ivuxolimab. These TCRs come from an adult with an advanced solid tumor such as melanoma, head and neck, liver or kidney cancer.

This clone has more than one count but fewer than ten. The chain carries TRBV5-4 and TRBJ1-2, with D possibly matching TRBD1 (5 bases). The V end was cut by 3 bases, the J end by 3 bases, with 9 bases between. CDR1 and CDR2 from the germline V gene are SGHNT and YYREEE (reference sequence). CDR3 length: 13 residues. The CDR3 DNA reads TGTGCCAGCAGCTCCGGGACGGACTATGGCTACACCTTC. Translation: CASSSGTDYGYTF.

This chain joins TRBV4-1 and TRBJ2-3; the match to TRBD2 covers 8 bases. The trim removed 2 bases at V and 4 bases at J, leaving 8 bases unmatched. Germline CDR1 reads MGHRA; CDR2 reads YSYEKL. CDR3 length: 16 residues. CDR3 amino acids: CASSQSPGLVSDTQYF. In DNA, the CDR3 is TGCGCCAGCAGCCAATCCCCGGGACTAGTATCAGATACGCAGTATTTT.

The CDR3 sequence: CASSKVRGGTGNTIYF. CDR3 nucleotides: TGTGCCAGCAGCAAAGTTCGGGGCGGGACTGGAAACACCATATATTTT. The rearrangement joins TRBV21-1 to TRBJ1-3. TRBV21-1 is labeled a pseudogene. This CDR3 is built from 16 residues.

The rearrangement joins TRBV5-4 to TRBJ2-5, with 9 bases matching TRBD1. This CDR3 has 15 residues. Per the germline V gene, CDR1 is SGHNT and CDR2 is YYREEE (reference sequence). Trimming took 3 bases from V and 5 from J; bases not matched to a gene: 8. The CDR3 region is CASSSTGGAGETQYF. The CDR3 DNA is TGTGCCAGCAGCTCCACAGGGGGCGCGGGGGAGACCCAGTACTTC.

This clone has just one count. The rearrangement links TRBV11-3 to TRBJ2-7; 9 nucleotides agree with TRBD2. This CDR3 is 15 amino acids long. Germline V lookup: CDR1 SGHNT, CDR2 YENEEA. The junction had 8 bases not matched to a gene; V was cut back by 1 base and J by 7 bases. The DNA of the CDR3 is TGTGCCAGCAGCTTAGCGCCTAGCGGGGTGGGTGAGCAGTACTTC. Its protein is CASSLAPSGVGEQYF.

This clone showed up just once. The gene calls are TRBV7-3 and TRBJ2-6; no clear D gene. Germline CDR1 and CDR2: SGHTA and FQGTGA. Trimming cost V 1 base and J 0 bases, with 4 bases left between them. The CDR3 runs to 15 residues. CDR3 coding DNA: TGTGCCAGCAGCTTAAGTCCCTCTGGGGCCAACGTCCTGACTTTC. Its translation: CASSLSPSGANVLTF.

The CDR3 sequence is CASSLASWGEQFF. The CDR3 DNA reads as TGTGCCAGCAGCTTGGCCTCTTGGGGTGAGCAGTTCTTC. The chain joins TRBV5-4 to TRBJ2-1; D is unclear. Germline loops: CDR1 SGHNT, CDR2 YYREEE (reference sequence). Deletions cut 0 bases from V and 9 bases from J, with 10 bases between. The CDR3 is 13 amino acids.

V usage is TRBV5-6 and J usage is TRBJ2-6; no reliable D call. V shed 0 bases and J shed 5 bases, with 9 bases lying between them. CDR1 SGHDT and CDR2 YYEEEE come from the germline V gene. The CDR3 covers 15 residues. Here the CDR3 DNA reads TGTGCCAGCAGCTTGGTCCTGGGTTGGGCCAACGTCCTGACTTTC. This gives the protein CASSLVLGWANVLTF.

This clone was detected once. The CDR3 spells CASSIRGTGSFSNQPQHF. The CDR3 nucleotides are TGTGCCAGTAGTATACGCGGGACAGGTAGCTTTAGCAATCAGCCCCAGCATTTT. V is TRBV19 and J is TRBJ1-5; TRBD1 aligns across 8 bases. Trimming took 2 bases from V and 0 from J; bases not matched to a gene: 9. CDR1 is LNHDA and CDR2 is SQIVND in the germline V gene (reference sequence). The CDR3 is 18 amino acids.

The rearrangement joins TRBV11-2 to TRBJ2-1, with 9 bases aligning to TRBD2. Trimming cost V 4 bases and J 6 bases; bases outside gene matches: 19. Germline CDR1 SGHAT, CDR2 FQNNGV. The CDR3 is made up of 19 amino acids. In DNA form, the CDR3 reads TGTGCCAGCAGCTCCGGACGGGCGAGACTAGCGGTTCGTGGCAATGAGCAGTTCTTC. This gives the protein CASSSGRARLAVRGNEQFF.

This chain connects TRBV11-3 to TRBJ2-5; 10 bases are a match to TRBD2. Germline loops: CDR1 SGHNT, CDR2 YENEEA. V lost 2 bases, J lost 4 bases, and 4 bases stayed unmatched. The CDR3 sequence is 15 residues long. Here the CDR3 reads CASSLSGRARETQYF. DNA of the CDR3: TGTGCCAGCAGCTTAAGCGGGAGGGCACGAGAGACCCAGTACTTC.

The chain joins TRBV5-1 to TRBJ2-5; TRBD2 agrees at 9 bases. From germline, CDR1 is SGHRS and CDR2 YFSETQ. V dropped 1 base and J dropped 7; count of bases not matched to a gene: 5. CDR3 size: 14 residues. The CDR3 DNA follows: TGCGCCAGCAGCTTGCCACTAGCGGGTGGGACCCAGTACTTC. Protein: CASSLPLAGGTQYF.

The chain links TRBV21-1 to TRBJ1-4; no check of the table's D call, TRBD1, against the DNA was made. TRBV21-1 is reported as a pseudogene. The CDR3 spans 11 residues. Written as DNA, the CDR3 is TGTGCCAGCACCCAGAATGAAAAACTGTTTTTT. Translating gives CASTQNEKLFF.

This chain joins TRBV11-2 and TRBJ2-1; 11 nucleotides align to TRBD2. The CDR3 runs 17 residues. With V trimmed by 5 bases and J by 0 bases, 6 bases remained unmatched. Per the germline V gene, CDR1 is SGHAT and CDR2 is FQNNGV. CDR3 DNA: TGTGCCAGCAGCCCATTTACTAGCGGGAGCTCCTACAATGAGCAGTTCTTC. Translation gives CASSPFTSGSSYNEQFF.

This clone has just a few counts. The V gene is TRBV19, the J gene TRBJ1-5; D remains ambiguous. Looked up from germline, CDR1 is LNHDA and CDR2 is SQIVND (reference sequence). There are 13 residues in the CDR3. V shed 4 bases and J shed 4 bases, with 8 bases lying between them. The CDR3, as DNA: TGTGCCAGTAGTAACGGCCCTAATCAGCCCCAGCATTTT. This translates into CASSNGPNQPQHF.

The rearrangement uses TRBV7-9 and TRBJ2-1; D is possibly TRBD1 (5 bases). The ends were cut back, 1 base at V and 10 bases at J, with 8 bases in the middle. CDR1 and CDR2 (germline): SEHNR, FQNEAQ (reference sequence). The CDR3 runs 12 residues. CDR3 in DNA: TGTGCCAGCAGCTTAGGCGCAGGGGAGCAGTTCTTC. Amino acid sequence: CASSLGAGEQFF.

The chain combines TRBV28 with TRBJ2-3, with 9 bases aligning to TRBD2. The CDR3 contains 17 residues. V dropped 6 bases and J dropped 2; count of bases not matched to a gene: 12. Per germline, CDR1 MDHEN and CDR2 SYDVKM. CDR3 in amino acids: CASSTRRAGGLTDTQYF. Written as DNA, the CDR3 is TGTGCCAGCAGCACAAGAAGAGCGGGGGGCCTCACAGATACGCAGTATTTT.

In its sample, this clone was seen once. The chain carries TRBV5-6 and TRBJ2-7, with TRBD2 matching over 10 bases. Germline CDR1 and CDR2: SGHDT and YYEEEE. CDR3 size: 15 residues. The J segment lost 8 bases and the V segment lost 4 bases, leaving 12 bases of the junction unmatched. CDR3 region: CASSAEAGGPSKQYF. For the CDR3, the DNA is TGTGCCAGCAGCGCGGAAGCGGGAGGGCCTTCTAAGCAGTACTTC.

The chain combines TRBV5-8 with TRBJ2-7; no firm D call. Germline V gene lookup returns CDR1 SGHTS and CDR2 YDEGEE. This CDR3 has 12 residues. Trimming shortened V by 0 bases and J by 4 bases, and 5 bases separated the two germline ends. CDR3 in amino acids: CASSLVGYEQYF. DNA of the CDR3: TGTGCCAGCAGCTTGGTAGGGTACGAGCAGTACTTC.

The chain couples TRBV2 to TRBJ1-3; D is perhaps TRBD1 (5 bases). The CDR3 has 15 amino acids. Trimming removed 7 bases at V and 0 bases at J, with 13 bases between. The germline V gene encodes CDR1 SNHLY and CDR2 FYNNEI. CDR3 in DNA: TGTGCCAGCATCCGGGACTCATTCTCTGGAAACACCATATATTTT. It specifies CASIRDSFSGNTIYF.

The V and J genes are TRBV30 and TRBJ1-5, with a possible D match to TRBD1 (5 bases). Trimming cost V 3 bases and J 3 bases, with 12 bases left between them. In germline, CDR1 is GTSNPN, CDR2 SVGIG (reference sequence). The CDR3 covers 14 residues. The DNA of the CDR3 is TGTGCCTGGAGAAAGGGAGGGGACAATCAGCCCCAGCATTTT. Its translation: CAWRKGGDNQPQHF.

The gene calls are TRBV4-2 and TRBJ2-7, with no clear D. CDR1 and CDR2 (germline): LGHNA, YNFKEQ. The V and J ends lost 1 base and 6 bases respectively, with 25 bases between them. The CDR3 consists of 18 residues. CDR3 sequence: CASSQAILSGSSHVEQYF. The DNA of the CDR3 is TGTGCCAGCAGCCAAGCTATTCTCTCAGGTAGCAGCCACGTCGAGCAGTACTTC.

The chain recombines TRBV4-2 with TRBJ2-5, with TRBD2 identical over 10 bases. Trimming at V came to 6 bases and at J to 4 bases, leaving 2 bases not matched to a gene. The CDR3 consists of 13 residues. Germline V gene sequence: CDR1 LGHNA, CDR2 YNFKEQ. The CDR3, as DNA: TGTGCCAGCAGTCGGACTAGCGGAGAGACCCAGTACTTC. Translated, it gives CASSRTSGETQYF.

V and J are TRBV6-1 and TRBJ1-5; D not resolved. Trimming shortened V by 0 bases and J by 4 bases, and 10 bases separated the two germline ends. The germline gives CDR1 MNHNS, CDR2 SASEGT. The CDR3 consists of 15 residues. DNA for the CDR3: TGTGCCAGCAGTGAAGCGTTGGGTGGAAATCAGCCCCAGCATTTT. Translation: CASSEALGGNQPQHF.

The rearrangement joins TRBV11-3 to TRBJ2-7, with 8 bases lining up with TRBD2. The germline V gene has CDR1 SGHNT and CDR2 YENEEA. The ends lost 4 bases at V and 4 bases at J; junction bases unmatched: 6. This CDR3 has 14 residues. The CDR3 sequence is CASSSRAGGYEQYF. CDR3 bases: TGTGCCAGCAGCTCACGGGCGGGAGGTTACGAGCAGTACTTC.

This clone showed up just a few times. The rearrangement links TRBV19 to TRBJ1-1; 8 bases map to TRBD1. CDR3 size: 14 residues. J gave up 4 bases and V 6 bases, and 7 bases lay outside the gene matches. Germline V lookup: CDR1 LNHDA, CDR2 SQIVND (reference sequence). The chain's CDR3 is CASSRTGLSTEAFF. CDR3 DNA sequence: TGTGCCAGTAGCCGGACAGGGCTGAGCACTGAAGCTTTCTTT.

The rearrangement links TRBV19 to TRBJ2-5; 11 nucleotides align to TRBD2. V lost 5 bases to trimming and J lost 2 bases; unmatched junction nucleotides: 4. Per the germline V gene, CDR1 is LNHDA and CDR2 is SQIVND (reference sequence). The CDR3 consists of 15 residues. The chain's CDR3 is CASSQRLAGQETQYF. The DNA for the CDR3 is TGTGCCAGTAGTCAACGACTAGCGGGACAAGAGACCCAGTACTTC.